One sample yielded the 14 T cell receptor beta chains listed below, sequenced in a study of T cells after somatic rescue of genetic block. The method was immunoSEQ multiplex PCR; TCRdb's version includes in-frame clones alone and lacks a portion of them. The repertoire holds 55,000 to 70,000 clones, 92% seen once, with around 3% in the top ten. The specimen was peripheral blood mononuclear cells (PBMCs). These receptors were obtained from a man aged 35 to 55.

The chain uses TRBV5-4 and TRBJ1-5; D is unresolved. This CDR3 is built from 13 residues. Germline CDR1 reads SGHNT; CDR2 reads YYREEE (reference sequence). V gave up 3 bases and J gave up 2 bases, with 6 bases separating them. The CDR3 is CASSSLGNQPQHF. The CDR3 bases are TGTGCCAGCAGCTCGTTGGGCAATCAGCCCCAGCATTTT.

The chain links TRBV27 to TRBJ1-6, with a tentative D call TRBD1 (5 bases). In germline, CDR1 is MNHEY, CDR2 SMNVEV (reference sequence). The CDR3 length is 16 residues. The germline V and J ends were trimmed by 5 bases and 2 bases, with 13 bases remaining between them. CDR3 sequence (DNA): TGTGCCAGCAGTGTCAGAGGGGAAGCCTATAATTCACCCCTCCACTTT. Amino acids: CASSVRGEAYNSPLHF.

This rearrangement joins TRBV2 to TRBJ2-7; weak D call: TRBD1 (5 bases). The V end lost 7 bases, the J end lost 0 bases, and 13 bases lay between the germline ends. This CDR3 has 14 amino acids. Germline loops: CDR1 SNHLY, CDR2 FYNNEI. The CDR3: CASIRTGGSYEQYF. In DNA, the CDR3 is TGTGCCAGCATACGAACAGGCGGCTCCTACGAGCAGTACTTC. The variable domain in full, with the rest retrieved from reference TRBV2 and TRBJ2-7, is EPEVTQTPSHQVTQMGQEVILRCVPISNHLYFYWYRQILGQKVEFLVSFYNNEISEKSEIFDDQFSVERPDGSNFTLKIRSTKLEDSAMYFCASIRTGGSYEQYFGPGTRLTVT.

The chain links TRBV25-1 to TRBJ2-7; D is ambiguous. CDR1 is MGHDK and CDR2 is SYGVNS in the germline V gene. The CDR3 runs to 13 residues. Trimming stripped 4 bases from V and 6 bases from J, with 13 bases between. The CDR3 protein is CASSGSSFLEQYF. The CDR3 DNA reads TGTGCCAGCAGTGGCTCTAGTTTCCTCGAGCAGTACTTC.

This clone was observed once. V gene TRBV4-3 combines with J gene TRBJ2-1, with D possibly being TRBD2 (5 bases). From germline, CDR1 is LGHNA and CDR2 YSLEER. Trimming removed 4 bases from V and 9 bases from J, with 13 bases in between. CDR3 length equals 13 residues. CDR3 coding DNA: TGCGCCAGCAGCCCGAGTGAGGGTGGTGAGCAGTTCTTC. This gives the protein CASSPSEGGEQFF.

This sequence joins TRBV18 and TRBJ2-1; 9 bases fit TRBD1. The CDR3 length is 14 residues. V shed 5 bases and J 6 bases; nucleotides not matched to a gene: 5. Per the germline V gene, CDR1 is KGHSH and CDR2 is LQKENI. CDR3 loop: CASSFGTGRNEQFF. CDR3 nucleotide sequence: TGTGCCAGCTCATTTGGGACAGGGCGCAATGAGCAGTTCTTC. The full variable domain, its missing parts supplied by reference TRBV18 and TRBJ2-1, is NAGVMQNPRHLVRRRGQEARLRCSPMKGHSHVYWYRQLPEEGLKFMVYLQKENIIDESGMPKERFSAEFPKEGPSILRIQQVVRGDSAAYFCASSFGTGRNEQFFGPGTRLTVL.

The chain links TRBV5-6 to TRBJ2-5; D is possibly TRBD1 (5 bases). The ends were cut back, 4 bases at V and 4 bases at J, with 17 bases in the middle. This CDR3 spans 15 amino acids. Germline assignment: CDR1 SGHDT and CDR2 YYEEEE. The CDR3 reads CASSTTLRGPETQYF. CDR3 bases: TGTGCCAGCAGCACCACCCTAAGGGGCCCAGAGACCCAGTACTTC.

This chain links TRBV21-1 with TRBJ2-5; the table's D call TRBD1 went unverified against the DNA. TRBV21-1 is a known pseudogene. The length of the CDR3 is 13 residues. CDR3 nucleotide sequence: TGTGCCAGCAGCAAATGCAGAAAAGAGACCCAGTACTTC. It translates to CASSKCRKETQYF.

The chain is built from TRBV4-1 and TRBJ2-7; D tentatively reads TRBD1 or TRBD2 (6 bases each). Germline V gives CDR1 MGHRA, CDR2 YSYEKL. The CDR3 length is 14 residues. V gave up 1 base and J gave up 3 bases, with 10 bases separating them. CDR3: CASSQGGASYEQYF. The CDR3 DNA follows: TGCGCCAGCAGCCAAGGGGGGGCGAGCTACGAGCAGTACTTC.

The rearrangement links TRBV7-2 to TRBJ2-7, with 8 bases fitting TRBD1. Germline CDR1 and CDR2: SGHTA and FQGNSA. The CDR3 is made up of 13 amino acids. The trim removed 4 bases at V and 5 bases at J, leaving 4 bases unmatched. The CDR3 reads CASSSQGADEQYF. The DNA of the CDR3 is TGTGCCAGCAGCTCCCAGGGGGCTGACGAGCAGTACTTC.

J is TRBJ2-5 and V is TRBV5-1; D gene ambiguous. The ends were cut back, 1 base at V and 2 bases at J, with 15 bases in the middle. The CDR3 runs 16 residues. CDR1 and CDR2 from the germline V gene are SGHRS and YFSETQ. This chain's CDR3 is CASSLRPTDGQETQYF. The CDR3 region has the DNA TGCGCCAGCAGCTTGAGGCCAACGGATGGGCAAGAGACCCAGTACTTC.

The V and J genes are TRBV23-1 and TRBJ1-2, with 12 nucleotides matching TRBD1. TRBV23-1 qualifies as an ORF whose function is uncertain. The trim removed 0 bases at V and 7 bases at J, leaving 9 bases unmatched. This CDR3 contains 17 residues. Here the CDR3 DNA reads TGCGCCAGCAGTCAATCCATCCCGGGACAGGGGGCACGTGGCTACACCTTC. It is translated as CASSQSIPGQGARGYTF.

The CDR3 sequence is CASRLAGGPADTQYF. The CDR3 DNA follows: TGTGCCAGCAGGCTAGCGGGAGGGCCCGCAGATACGCAGTATTTT. The chain carries TRBV6-1 and TRBJ2-3; 12 bases are shared with TRBD2. Germline V lookup: CDR1 MNHNS, CDR2 SASEGT. This CDR3 region has 15 residues. Losses at the gene ends were 6 bases for V and 4 bases for J; bases not matched to a gene: 5.

DNA for the CDR3: TGTGCCACCTCGGACGGCCCAGGGAACACTGAAGCTTTCTTT. Residues: CATSDGPGNTEAFF. The chain uses TRBV19 and TRBJ1-1; D gene ambiguous. The CDR3 sequence is 14 residues long. The germline CDR1 and CDR2 sequences are LNHDA and SQIVND (reference sequence). V lost 10 bases and J 1 base, leaving 16 bases between the germline ends. The full variable domain, with the rest looked up from reference TRBV19 and TRBJ1-1, is DGGITQSPKYLFRKEGQNVTLSCEQNLNHDAMYWYRQDPGQGLRLIYYSQIVNDFQKGDIAEGYSVSREKKESFPLTVTSAQKNPTAFYLCATSDGPGNTEAFFGQGTRLTVV.